Presented here are 4 T cell receptor beta chains from one specimen sequenced in a study of blood T cell repertoires in COVID-19. Here immunoSEQ multiplex PCR was the method, and the copy in TCRdb shows in-frame clones only, minus some. The sample has some 220,000 clones, 80% to 95% seen once. Sequencing was done on a sample of peripheral blood. The receptor source for this set is a man aged 30 to 39 with COVID-19, enrolled during active disease.

CDR3: CASSEDRQGRLGETQYF. The CDR3 coding sequence is TGCGCCAGCAGTGAGGACCGACAGGGGAGGTTGGGAGAGACCCAGTACTTC. This sequence joins TRBV10-1 and TRBJ2-5, with 8 nucleotides matching TRBD1. Germline loops: CDR1 WNHNN, CDR2 SYGVQD (reference sequence). V was pared by 2 bases and J by 4 bases, with 12 bases of the junction left unmatched. The CDR3 is 17 residues long.

V gene TRBV5-1 combines with J gene TRBJ1-1; 9 positions match TRBD1. There are 16 residues in the CDR3. Trimming cost V 4 bases and J 5 bases; bases outside gene matches: 12. The germline V gene encodes CDR1 SGHRS and CDR2 YFSETQ. CDR3 residues: CASSDYGQGRGTEAFF. In DNA form, the CDR3 reads TGCGCCAGCAGCGATTATGGACAGGGGCGAGGGACTGAAGCTTTCTTT.

The chain links TRBV4-1 to TRBJ2-7; a possible D gene is TRBD1 (5 bases). This CDR3 spans 15 amino acids. Germline loops: CDR1 MGHRA, CDR2 YSYEKL. Trimming removed 4 bases at V and 3 bases at J, with 16 bases between. Written as DNA, the CDR3 is TGCGCCAGCAGCCCCTACCAAGGACAATTCTACGAGCAGTACTTC. Translated: CASSPYQGQFYEQYF.

The V call is TRBV7-6, the J call TRBJ1-3, with TRBD1 identical over 8 bases. Germline CDR1 is SGHVS and CDR2 is FNYEAQ. The CDR3 sequence is 15 residues long. Unmatched junction bases numbered 4, after V lost 5 bases and J lost 1 base. The CDR3 is CASSPRTGSGNTIYF. In DNA, the CDR3 is TGTGCCAGCAGCCCCCGGACAGGGTCTGGAAACACCATATATTTT.